These 30 T cell receptor beta chains were sequenced from one sample in a study of response to subunit inactivated influenza vaccine. TCRdb itself ran the RT-PCR reads through MiXCR, one entry per CDR3 protein. Altogether 490,000 or so distinct CDR3 sequences are present, around 8% being singletons, with the ten largest covering 10% to 15%. The sequenced sample was PBMCs from blood, obtained roughly 24 months after vaccination. These receptors originate from a man between 45 and 75 years old who received an inactivated influenza vaccine.

This rearrangement joins TRBV2 to TRBJ2-4; tentatively, D is TRBD2 (6 bases). Germline V gene sequence: CDR1 SNHLY, CDR2 FYNNEI. The CDR3 consists of 15 residues. V was cut by 4 bases and J by 4 bases, with 14 bases left in between. CDR3 loop: CASSVGGTIKNIQYF. DNA of the CDR3: TGTGCCAGCAGTGTAGGAGGGACGATTAAAAACATTCAGTACTTC.

This clonotype was seen a handful of times. The rearrangement uses TRBV10-3 and TRBJ1-6; D is perhaps TRBD1 (5 bases). This CDR3 has 15 amino acids. The V gene lost 7 bases and the J gene lost 7 bases, with 17 bases spanning the gap. Germline lookup yields CDR1 ENHRY and CDR2 SYGVKD. This CDR3 is CAINGPGTANSPLHF. The CDR3 DNA reads as TGTGCCATCAATGGCCCCGGGACGGCGAATTCACCCCTCCACTTT.

The rearrangement joins TRBV20-1 to TRBJ1-2; no clear D gene. This CDR3 is built from 14 residues. Between the trimmed V and J ends, which lost 1 base and 2 bases, there was a span of 11 bases. In germline, CDR1 is DFQATT, CDR2 SNEGSKA (reference sequence). The CDR3, as DNA: TGCAGTGCTAGAGGGTCGGCTTCCAACTATGGCTACACCTTC. Protein sequence: CSARGSASNYGYTF.

This clonotype occurred a few times. The chain has TRBV5-5 and TRBJ2-1, with TRBD2 identical over 8 bases. The CDR3 runs to 14 residues. V trimming: 4 bases; J trimming: 8 bases; junction bases outside the gene matches: 8. Germline values: CDR1 SGHKS, CDR2 YYEKEE (reference sequence). CDR3 loop: CASSLRLARDEQFF. The CDR3 DNA sequence: TGTGCCAGCAGCCTACGACTAGCGAGGGATGAGCAGTTCTTC.

This clonotype occurred many times. The rearrangement links TRBV5-1 to TRBJ2-3, with TRBD1 as a possible D gene (5 bases). CDR1 and CDR2 (germline): SGHRS, YFSETQ. V lost 5 bases and J lost 1, with 14 bases in between. The length of the CDR3 is 15 residues. The CDR3 DNA is TGCGCCAGCAGGGAAGGGGTTGGCGGCACAGATACGCAGTATTTT. Translation gives CASREGVGGTDTQYF.

The chain recombines TRBV11-2 with TRBJ2-5; 10 positions match TRBD1. Trimming removed 3 bases from V and 5 bases from J; junction bases left unmatched: 6. CDR1 and CDR2 from the germline V gene are SGHAT and FQNNGV. This CDR3 has 15 amino acids. The CDR3 sequence: CASSFRDRGGETQYF. The CDR3 DNA sequence: TGTGCCAGCAGCTTCCGGGACAGGGGAGGGGAGACCCAGTACTTC.

As regards this clonotype: The junction shows a germline mismatch at one end, possibly a read error. V usage is TRBV11-3 and J usage is TRBJ2-1, with D perhaps being TRBD1 or TRBD2 (5 bases each). Germline V gene data show CDR1 as SGHNT and CDR2 as YENEEA. The length of the CDR3 is 14 residues. This CDR3 is CASSLDGTYREQFF. CDR3 bases: TGTGCCAGCAGCCTAGATGGGACCTACCGGGAGCAGTTCTTC.

This clonotype was recorded many times. The J gene is TRBJ2-4, the V gene TRBV21-1; no check of the table's D call, TRBD1, against the DNA was made. TRBV21-1 is a pseudogene locus. CDR3 length: 18 residues. DNA of the CDR3: TGTGACATCCAGCAAACCCCCCGGACAGGGTCGACCAAAAACATTCAGTACTTC. It codes for CDIQQTPRTGSTKNIQYF.

This clonotype was seen a few times. The chain is built from TRBV5-1 and TRBJ2-7, with D perhaps assigned TRBD1 or TRBD2 (5 bases each). The CDR3 is 12 amino acids. Germline V gene data show CDR1 as SGHRS and CDR2 as YFSETQ. Between the trimmed V and J ends, which lost 4 bases and 6 bases, there was a span of 11 bases. CDR3 loop: CASSQDSGEQYF. DNA of the CDR3: TGCGCCAGCAGCCAAGACAGCGGCGAGCAGTACTTC.

This clonotype was detected a few times. The chain links TRBV12-3 or TRBV12-4 to TRBJ2-2; 11 positions match TRBD1. The CDR3 has 17 residues. V shed 2 bases and J 4 bases; nucleotides not matched to a gene: 6. The CDR3 region is CASSLRTGGLVTGELFF. The CDR3 coding sequence is TGTGCCAGCAGTTTAAGGACAGGGGGCCTGGTCACCGGGGAGCTGTTTTTT.

This sequence joins TRBV11-2 and TRBJ1-5; 7 nucleotides match TRBD1. V was clipped by 1 base and J by 0 bases; unmatched bases: 9. Germline assignment: CDR1 SGHAT and CDR2 FQNNGV. The CDR3 covers 18 residues. The CDR3 nucleotides are TGTGCCAGCAGCTTAGGACAGGGCATATCAGATAGCAATCAGCCCCAGCATTTT. It codes for CASSLGQGISDSNQPQHF.

Ten or more counts support this clonotype. The chain is built from TRBV5-1 and TRBJ2-7; D might be TRBD1 (7 bases). Germline CDR1 is SGHRS and CDR2 is YFSETQ. Trimming pared 3 bases from V and 2 bases from J, leaving 12 bases between. The CDR3 runs 14 residues. The CDR3 bases are TGCGCCAGCAGCTCCCAGGGGGGCGCCTACGAGCAGTACTTC. This gives the protein CASSSQGGAYEQYF. The full variable domain, with the rest looked up from reference TRBV5-1 and TRBJ2-7, is KAGVTQTPRYLIKTRGQQVTLSCSPISGHRSVSWYQQTPGQGLQFLFEYFSETQRNKGNFPGRFSGRQFSNSRSEMNVSTLELGDSALYLCASSSQGGAYEQYFGPGTRLTVT.

In the case of this clonotype: One base away lies a much larger clone, so this may be a sequencing read error. In DNA, the CDR3 is TGTGCCAGCAGCTTAGGGACAGGGATCTCACCCCTCCACTTT. This sequence encodes CASSLGTGISPLHF. The rearrangement joins TRBV11-2 to TRBJ1-6; 8 nucleotides agree with TRBD1. This CDR3 comprises 14 residues. CDR1 and CDR2 from the germline V gene are SGHAT and FQNNGV. V was pared by 1 base and J by 10 bases, with 3 bases of the junction left unmatched.

This clonotype showed up just a few times. The chain has TRBV5-1 and TRBJ2-2; 9 bases line up with TRBD2. CDR1 SGHRS and CDR2 YFSETQ come from the germline V gene. The CDR3 covers 16 residues. V shed 0 bases and J 9 bases; nucleotides not matched to a gene: 9. For the CDR3, the DNA is TGCGCCAGCAGCTTGGCATCTAGCGGGATACCCAGGGAGCTGTTTTTT. It codes for CASSLASSGIPRELFF.

The rearrangement links TRBV7-3 to TRBJ2-7; D possibly corresponds to TRBD2 (7 bases). CDR1 and CDR2 (germline): SGHTA, FQGTGA. Between the trimmed V and J ends, which lost 4 bases and 5 bases, there was a span of 15 bases. This CDR3 contains 14 residues. In DNA form, the CDR3 reads TGTGCCAGCAGCTCGCGGGGGCAGGGCCACGAGCAGTACTTC. Translated, it gives CASSSRGQGHEQYF. The whole variable domain, filled in from reference TRBV7-3 and TRBJ2-7, reads GAGVSQTPSNKVTEKGKYVELRCDPISGHTALYWYRQSLGQGPEFLIYFQGTGAADDSGLPNDRFFAVRPEGSVSTLKIQRTERGDSAVYLCASSSRGQGHEQYFGPGTRLTVT.

This clonotype showed up just a few times. This chain links TRBV7-9 with TRBJ1-1, with 7 bases fitting TRBD1. Trimming cost V 6 bases and J 1 base; bases outside gene matches: 5. Germline assignment: CDR1 SEHNR and CDR2 FQNEAQ (reference sequence). The CDR3 spans 14 residues. CDR3 protein: CASSHGQANTEAFF. Written as DNA, the CDR3 is TGTGCCAGCAGTCACGGACAGGCGAACACTGAAGCTTTCTTT.

The rearrangement uses TRBV20-1 and TRBJ2-3; weak D call: TRBD2 (6 bases). The germline V gene has CDR1 DFQATT and CDR2 SNEGSKA (reference sequence). V gave up 0 bases and J gave up 9 bases, with 22 bases separating them. CDR3 length: 16 residues. The CDR3 protein is CSARDLWSGDEETQYF. The CDR3 DNA reads as TGCAGTGCTAGAGATTTATGGTCGGGGGATGAGGAGACGCAGTATTTT.

This clonotype was seen a handful of times. CDR3 sequence (DNA): TGTGCCAGTAGCCGCCTTGCTAGCGGCAACACAGATACGCAGTATTTT. It yields the protein CASSRLASGNTDTQYF. J is TRBJ2-3 and V is TRBV19; TRBD2 matches 7 bases. Germline V lookup: CDR1 LNHDA, CDR2 SQIVND (reference sequence). The CDR3 is 16 residues long. Trimming took 6 bases from V and 2 from J; bases not matched to a gene: 11.

CDR3 sequence: CASSRLQGAAFF. In DNA, the CDR3 is TGTGCCAGCAGTCGACTGCAGGGGGCAGCTTTCTTT. V is TRBV28 and J is TRBJ1-1; 8 bases agree with TRBD1. CDR3 length: 12 amino acids. J gave up 10 bases and V 5 bases, and 6 bases lay outside the gene matches. Germline V gene data show CDR1 as MDHEN and CDR2 as SYDVKM.

In its sample, this clonotype was seen a few times. The gene calls are TRBV12-3 or TRBV12-4 and TRBJ1-5, with D possibly TRBD1 on 5 matching bases. The CDR3 is 15 residues long. The V and J ends lost 1 base and 7 bases respectively, with 14 bases between them. The CDR3 reads CASSLGGGVRQPQHF. CDR3 DNA sequence: TGTGCCAGCAGTTTAGGGGGGGGAGTCAGGCAGCCCCAGCATTTT.

This clonotype showed up just a few times. This chain links TRBV20-1 with TRBJ1-6, with a tentative D call TRBD1 (5 bases). V lost 6 bases, J lost 10 bases, and 19 bases lay in between. The CDR3 covers 14 residues. Per the germline V gene, CDR1 is DFQATT and CDR2 is SNEGSKA (reference sequence). The CDR3 loop reads CSAGTLTRSSPLHF. The CDR3 bases are TGCAGTGCCGGGACCCTCACTAGATCGTCACCCCTCCACTTT.

The chain uses TRBV12-3 or TRBV12-4 and TRBJ2-1; TRBD2 matches 8 bases. V lost 1 base to trimming and J lost 7 bases; unmatched junction nucleotides: 9. The CDR3 has 16 residues. CDR3 nucleotides: TGTGCCAGCAGTTTAGGCGGAGCGGGGGTAAAAAATGAGCAGTTCTTC. This translates into CASSLGGAGVKNEQFF.

V is TRBV10-3 and J is TRBJ1-2, with D tentatively TRBD1 (5 bases). This CDR3 region has 14 residues. V dropped 6 bases and J dropped 4 bases, with 15 bases sitting between them. From germline, CDR1 is ENHRY and CDR2 SYGVKD. The DNA of the CDR3 is TGTGCCATCAGCCGAGCGGGGGATGGCTATGGCTACACCTTC. It yields the protein CAISRAGDGYGYTF.

In its sample, this clonotype was seen a few times. The V gene is TRBV12-3 or TRBV12-4, the J gene TRBJ1-5; D remains ambiguous. The CDR3 contains 13 residues. The germline V and J ends were trimmed by 4 bases and 7 bases, with 11 bases remaining between them. The chain's CDR3 is CASSSGSGQPQHF. The CDR3 DNA reads TGTGCCAGCAGTTCTGGATCGGGACAGCCCCAGCATTTT.

This clonotype appeared many times. The chain has TRBV28 and TRBJ2-7; no reliable D call. CDR1 is MDHEN and CDR2 is SYDVKM in the germline V gene. The CDR3 spans 11 residues. Trimming shortened V by 7 bases and J by 4 bases, and 8 bases separated the two germline ends. The CDR3 region has the DNA TGTGCCAGCAACTCATTTTACGAGCAGTACTTC. It encodes CASNSFYEQYF.

The J gene is TRBJ1-1, the V gene TRBV29-1; TRBD1 agrees at 7 bases. Per the germline V gene, CDR1 is SQVTM and CDR2 is ANQGSEA. Trimming at V came to 4 bases and at J to 0 bases, leaving 5 bases not matched to a gene. The CDR3 has 14 residues. DNA for the CDR3: TGCAGCGTTGTCAGGGGGACGGTGAACACTGAAGCTTTCTTT. It is translated as CSVVRGTVNTEAFF.

V and J are TRBV12-3 or TRBV12-4 and TRBJ2-7, with unresolved D. Trimming shortened V by 5 bases and J by 2 bases, and 7 bases separated the two germline ends. CDR3 length: 12 amino acids. For the CDR3, the DNA is TGTGCCAGCAGTAAAATAGCCTACGAGCAGTACTTC. Translated, it gives CASSKIAYEQYF.

Ten or more counts support this clonotype. The chain couples TRBV6-1 to TRBJ2-1; TRBD2 matches 14 bases. Germline CDR1 and CDR2: MNHNS and SASEGT. The CDR3 totals 15 residues. Trimming cost V 5 bases and J 7 bases; bases outside gene matches: 4. The chain's CDR3 is CASSRLAGGHNEQFF. The CDR3 DNA reads as TGTGCCAGCAGTCGACTAGCGGGGGGGCATAATGAGCAGTTCTTC.

The chain is built from TRBV7-2 and TRBJ1-3, with D possibly matching TRBD1 (6 bases). V lost 7 bases, J lost 4 bases, and 17 bases lay in between. The CDR3 has 15 amino acids. Germline loops: CDR1 SGHTA, CDR2 FQGNSA. The CDR3 sequence: CASTLTGLTGNTIYF. Written as DNA, the CDR3 is TGTGCCAGCACCCTAACAGGGCTAACGGGAAACACCATATATTTT.

This clonotype showed up many times. V usage is TRBV6-2 or TRBV6-3 and J usage is TRBJ2-2; TRBD1 agrees at 8 bases. CDR1 and CDR2 (germline): MNHEY, SVGEGT. The CDR3 has 16 residues. V was clipped by 5 bases and J by 4 bases; unmatched bases: 9. In DNA form, the CDR3 reads TGTGCCAGCAGTCGAAGGACAGGGAGTGTCACCGGGGAGCTGTTTTTT. Translation: CASSRRTGSVTGELFF.